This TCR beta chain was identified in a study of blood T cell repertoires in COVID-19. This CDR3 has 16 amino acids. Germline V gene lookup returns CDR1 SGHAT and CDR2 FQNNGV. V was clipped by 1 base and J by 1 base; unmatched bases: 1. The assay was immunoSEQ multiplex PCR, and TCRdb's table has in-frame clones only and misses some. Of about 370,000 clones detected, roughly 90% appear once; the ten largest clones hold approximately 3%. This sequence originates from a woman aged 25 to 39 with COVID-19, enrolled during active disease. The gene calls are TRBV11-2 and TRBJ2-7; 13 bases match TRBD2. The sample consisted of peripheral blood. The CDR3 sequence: CASSLGLAGGSYEQYF. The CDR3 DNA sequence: TGTGCCAGCAGCTTAGGACTAGCGGGGGGATCCTACGAGCAGTACTTC.